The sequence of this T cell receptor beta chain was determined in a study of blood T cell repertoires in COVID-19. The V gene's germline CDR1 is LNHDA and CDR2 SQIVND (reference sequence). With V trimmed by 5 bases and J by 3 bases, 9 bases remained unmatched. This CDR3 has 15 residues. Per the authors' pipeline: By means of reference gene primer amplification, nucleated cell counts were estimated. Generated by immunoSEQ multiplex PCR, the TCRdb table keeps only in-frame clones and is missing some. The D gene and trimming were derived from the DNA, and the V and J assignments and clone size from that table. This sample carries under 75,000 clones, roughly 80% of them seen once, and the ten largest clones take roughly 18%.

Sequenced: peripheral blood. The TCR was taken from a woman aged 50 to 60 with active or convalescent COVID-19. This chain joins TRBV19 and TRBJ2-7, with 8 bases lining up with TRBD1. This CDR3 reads CASSPPGQGIYEQYF. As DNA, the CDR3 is TGTGCCAGTAGTCCCCCTGGACAGGGTATCTACGAGCAGTACTTC.